This T cell receptor (beta chain) is drawn from a study of blood T cells in healthy people across ages. CDR3 length: 16 amino acids. Trimming left V 0 bases short and J 3 bases short, with 12 bases between. Germline lookup yields CDR1 SGHKS and CDR2 YYEKEE (reference sequence). Together with a sample-barcoded 5' primer, a J-beta primer mix was included in a second PCR lasting about 7 to 11 cycles. MiXCR, run by TCRdb on the 5' RACE reads, gives a single entry per CDR3 protein. The table lists some 900,000 distinct CDR3 sequences, about 48% of them singletons. The gene calls are TRBV5-5 and TRBJ2-2; TRBD2 might be the D (6 bases). The sequence derives from a man younger than 45 in good health. The sequenced sample consisted of blood. The CDR3 DNA follows: TGTGCCAGCAGCTTGGCCGGAGGGAGGCACACCGGGGAGCTGTTTTTT. Protein product: CASSLAGGRHTGELFF.